The 30 T cell receptor beta chains below come from one sample, sequenced in a study of blood T cell repertoires in COVID-19. Sequencing was performed with immunoSEQ multiplex PCR; in TCRdb, only in-frame clones are kept and a portion is missing. The table includes about 190,000 clones, 75% to 85% detected once. Sequences were obtained from peripheral blood. All receptors come from a man aged 55 to 70 with acute or convalescent COVID-19.

V usage is TRBV9 and J usage is TRBJ2-3; 8 bases match TRBD2. V gave up 0 bases and J gave up 1 base; unmatched junction bases: 4. CDR1 and CDR2 (germline): SGDLS, YYNGEE. The CDR3 is made up of 16 amino acids. CDR3 in amino acids: CASSVASRGGTDTQYF. In DNA form, the CDR3 reads TGTGCCAGCAGCGTAGCCTCGCGGGGGGGCACAGATACGCAGTATTTT. The full variable domain, in which reference TRBV9 and TRBJ2-3 provide the parts outside the CDR3, is DSGVTQTPKHLITATGQRVTLRCSPRSGDLSVYWYQQSLDQGLQFLIQYYNGEERAKGNILERFSAQQFPDLHSELNLSSLELGDSALYFCASSVASRGGTDTQYFGPGTRLTVL.

The rearrangement joins TRBV7-9 to TRBJ2-1, with TRBD2 matching 7 bases. The trim removed 2 bases at V and 8 bases at J, leaving 9 bases unmatched. Germline loops: CDR1 SEHNR, CDR2 FQNEAQ (reference sequence). The CDR3 has 15 amino acids. In nucleotides, the CDR3 is TGTGCCAGCAGCTTACATGCGTCGGGAGGCGATGAGCAGTTCTTC. It translates to CASSLHASGGDEQFF.

The chain employs TRBV27 and TRBJ1-4, with D hard to call. Germline lookup yields CDR1 MNHEY and CDR2 SMNVEV (reference sequence). V lost 5 bases and J lost 8, with 12 bases in between. The CDR3 spans 13 residues. Here the CDR3 reads CASSPAATEKLFF. For the CDR3, the DNA is TGTGCCAGCAGTCCCGCGGCCACCGAAAAACTGTTTTTT.

This clone ranks as medium-sized. The rearrangement uses TRBV27 and TRBJ2-1, with 8 bases aligning to TRBD2. V shed 4 bases, J shed 0 bases, and the junction held 2 bases outside the gene matches. Germline V gene data show CDR1 as MNHEY and CDR2 as SMNVEV (reference sequence). The CDR3 is 15 residues long. The CDR3 bases are TGTGCCAGCAGTTCGAGCGGGAGCTCCTACAATGAGCAGTTCTTC. Protein: CASSSSGSSYNEQFF.

V is TRBV6-5 and J is TRBJ1-1; the D is unclear. The length of the CDR3 is 15 residues. In germline, CDR1 is MNHEY, CDR2 SVGAGI. V lost 0 bases to trimming and J lost 5 bases, with 13 bases between them. In nucleotides, the CDR3 is TGTGCCAGCAGTTACTCTCTTATGAGGTCGACTGAAGCTTTCTTT. It translates to CASSYSLMRSTEAFF.

The genes are TRBV7-2 and TRBJ1-2; TRBD1 might be the D (6 bases). Germline loops: CDR1 SGHTA, CDR2 FQGNSA. Trimming cost V 7 bases and J 2 bases, with 14 bases left between them. The CDR3 loop spans 14 amino acids. The CDR3: CASNGGAGNYGYTF. The CDR3 DNA sequence: TGTGCCAGCAACGGGGGGGCAGGGAACTATGGCTACACCTTC.

V is TRBV11-2 and J is TRBJ1-6; 9 bases are a match to TRBD1. The CDR3 spans 15 residues. V trimming: 4 bases; J trimming: 5 bases; junction bases outside the gene matches: 3. Germline V CDR1 and CDR2: SGHAT, FQNNGV. This chain's CDR3 is CASSWGQGNNSPLHF. CDR3 DNA: TGTGCCAGCAGCTGGGGACAGGGAAATAATTCACCCCTCCACTTT.

The CDR3: CASSPVDRLNTEAFF. The CDR3 DNA sequence: TGTGCCAGCAGCCCCGTCGACAGACTGAACACTGAAGCTTTCTTT. The J gene is TRBJ1-1, the V gene TRBV7-9, with D possibly TRBD1 on 5 matching bases. CDR3 length: 15 residues. V shed 5 bases and J shed 0 bases, with 13 bases lying between them. The germline V gene encodes CDR1 SEHNR and CDR2 FQNEAQ (reference sequence).

V and J are TRBV4-1 and TRBJ2-1; 12 bases agree with TRBD2. This CDR3 spans 17 amino acids. Germline V gene data show CDR1 as MGHRA and CDR2 as YSYEKL. With V trimmed by 2 bases and J by 5 bases, 7 bases remained unmatched. CDR3: CASSQFLLAGGHNEQFF. CDR3 bases: TGCGCCAGCAGCCAATTTCTACTAGCGGGGGGTCACAATGAGCAGTTCTTC.

The DNA of the CDR3 is TGTGCCAGCAGTTACCCCCAGCGGGGGTACAATGAGCAGTTCTTC. The encoded protein is CASSYPQRGYNEQFF. V and J are TRBV6-6 and TRBJ2-1; 8 bases are shared with TRBD2. Looked up from germline, CDR1 is MNHNY and CDR2 is SVGAGI (reference sequence). The J segment lost 4 bases and the V segment lost 2 bases, leaving 4 bases of the junction unmatched. The CDR3 covers 15 residues.

This clone occurred once. V usage is TRBV15 and J usage is TRBJ2-5; 12 bases line up with TRBD1. The J segment lost 4 bases and the V segment lost 0 bases, leaving 12 bases of the junction unmatched. The CDR3 has 19 amino acids. Germline lookup yields CDR1 LNHNV and CDR2 YYDKDF (reference sequence). This CDR3 is CATSREPGTGGAEGETQYF. DNA of the CDR3: TGTGCCACCAGCAGAGAACCCGGGACAGGGGGCGCCGAGGGAGAGACCCAGTACTTC.

This chain uses TRBV6-1 with TRBJ1-4; 7 nucleotides agree with TRBD1. J lost 5 bases, V lost 2 bases, and 8 bases had no gene match. The CDR3 sequence is 16 residues long. CDR1 is MNHNS, CDR2 SASEGT, per germline. The CDR3 loop is CASSERPGGQNEKLFF. The CDR3 DNA reads as TGTGCCAGCAGTGAACGACCAGGGGGTCAGAATGAAAAACTGTTTTTT.

The chain combines TRBV3-1 (or the pseudogene TRBV3-2) with TRBJ1-5; the match to TRBD1 covers 7 bases. This CDR3 spans 19 amino acids. The V and J ends lost 0 bases and 0 bases, in that order; junction bases with no gene match: 11. Germline loops: CDR1 LGHDT, CDR2 YNNKEL (reference sequence). CDR3 in amino acids: CASSQDPGVGQISNQPQHF. The DNA for the CDR3 is TGTGCCAGCAGCCAAGATCCTGGTGTGGGACAGATTAGCAATCAGCCCCAGCATTTT.

This chain connects TRBV10-1 to TRBJ1-3; D remains ambiguous. The V and J ends lost 8 bases and 3 bases respectively, with 14 bases between them. This CDR3 spans 14 amino acids. Germline values: CDR1 WNHNN, CDR2 SYGVQD (reference sequence). This chain's CDR3 is CASGGGGYGNTIYF. The CDR3 coding sequence is TGCGCCAGCGGAGGTGGAGGTTATGGAAACACCATATATTTT.

The J gene is TRBJ2-7, the V gene TRBV6-5, with a weak D call TRBD2 (6 bases). Per the germline V gene, CDR1 is MNHEY and CDR2 is SVGAGI. The CDR3 totals 13 residues. The V gene lost 4 bases and the J gene lost 0 bases, with 7 bases spanning the gap. The CDR3 is CASSFGSSYEQYF. The CDR3 bases are TGTGCCAGCAGTTTCGGGAGCTCCTACGAGCAGTACTTC.

The chain couples TRBV19 to TRBJ2-1; TRBD2 matches at 12 bases. This CDR3 is built from 14 residues. Germline V gives CDR1 LNHDA, CDR2 SQIVND (reference sequence). Losses at the gene ends were 6 bases for V and 7 bases for J; bases not matched to a gene: 4. The CDR3 region has the DNA TGTGCCAGTAGCCGACTAGCGGGAGAAAATGAGCAGTTCTTC. Protein: CASSRLAGENEQFF.

This chain connects TRBV15 to TRBJ2-4; a possible D gene is TRBD1 (5 bases). Germline V gene sequence: CDR1 LNHNV, CDR2 YYDKDF (reference sequence). The ends were cut back, 4 bases at V and 0 bases at J, with 22 bases in the middle. The CDR3 runs 19 residues. CDR3 DNA: TGTGCCACCAGCACAGTCCCAGTGAAGGACACCTTAGCCAAAAACATTCAGTACTTC. This codes for CATSTVPVKDTLAKNIQYF.

This sequence joins TRBV19 and TRBJ1-5; D not resolved. V was shortened by 6 bases and J by 3 bases, with 12 bases between the two germline ends. CDR1 LNHDA and CDR2 SQIVND come from the germline V gene (reference sequence). This CDR3 contains 14 residues. CDR3 coding DNA: TGTGCCAGTAGCGAGGCGGGGAACAATCAGCCCCAGCATTTT. It codes for CASSEAGNNQPQHF.

The rearrangement joins TRBV24-1 to TRBJ2-3, with 9 nucleotides matching TRBD2. CDR3 size: 20 residues. J gave up 6 bases and V 2 bases, and 20 bases lay outside the gene matches. Germline values: CDR1 KGHDR, CDR2 SFDVKD. Written as DNA, the CDR3 is TGTGCCACCAGTGATTACCCCCCCTTAGGAGGGCGGGAGGGCTCTGATACGCAGTATTTT. Translated: CATSDYPPLGGREGSDTQYF.

The chain has TRBV20-1 and TRBJ1-2, with 9 bases lining up with TRBD1. Germline CDR1 reads DFQATT; CDR2 reads SNEGSKA (reference sequence). V lost 3 bases and J lost 2; bases outside the gene matches: 13. This CDR3 spans 17 amino acids. The DNA of the CDR3 is TGCAGTGCTAGTAGCAGGCTCCGGGACAGGGCAAACTATGGCTACACCTTC. It encodes CSASSRLRDRANYGYTF.

The rearrangement uses TRBV27 and TRBJ1-4; D call uncertain. V was trimmed by 5 bases and J by 2 bases, leaving 9 bases between them. In germline, CDR1 is MNHEY, CDR2 SMNVEV (reference sequence). The CDR3 is made up of 14 amino acids. This CDR3 is CASSLRWTNEKLFF. The CDR3 region has the DNA TGTGCCAGCAGTCTCCGGTGGACTAATGAAAAACTGTTTTTT.

Here the CDR3 DNA reads TGTGCCAGCAGCACTAGGGAATGGATTTCCAATCAGCCCCAGCATTTT. It yields the protein CASSTREWISNQPQHF. The chain uses TRBV12-1 and TRBJ1-5. TRBV12-1 is classified as a pseudogene. CDR3 length: 16 residues.

The V call is TRBV25-1, the J call TRBJ1-1, with TRBD1 matching over 7 bases. Unmatched junction bases numbered 3, after V lost 1 base and J lost 1 base. Germline V gene lookup returns CDR1 MGHDK and CDR2 SYGVNS. This CDR3 contains 15 residues. The CDR3 DNA sequence: TGTGCCAGCAGTGAATCCGGGACAGCGAACACTGAAGCTTTCTTT. This translates into CASSESGTANTEAFF. The full variable domain, with the rest looked up from reference TRBV25-1 and TRBJ1-1, is EADIYQTPRYLVIGTGKKITLECSQTMGHDKMYWYQQDPGMELHLIHYSYGVNSTEKGDLSSESTVSRIRTEHFPLTLESARPSHTSQYLCASSESGTANTEAFFGQGTRLTVV.

The J gene is TRBJ1-5, the V gene TRBV19, with 7 nucleotides matching TRBD1. The CDR3 has 19 residues. Germline V CDR1 and CDR2: LNHDA, SQIVND (reference sequence). Unmatched junction bases numbered 14, after V lost 3 bases and J lost 0 bases. This chain's CDR3 is CASSINHRGAGYSNQPQHF. The CDR3 nucleotides read TGTGCCAGTAGTATTAATCACAGGGGAGCGGGTTATAGCAATCAGCCCCAGCATTTT.

This chain links TRBV7-2 with TRBJ2-2; 10 positions match TRBD2. Per the germline V gene, CDR1 is SGHTA and CDR2 is FQGNSA. The CDR3 loop spans 18 amino acids. Losses at the gene ends were 1 base for V and 5 bases for J; bases not matched to a gene: 10. CDR3 region: CASSLDWLAGVRTGELFF. In DNA, the CDR3 is TGTGCCAGCAGCTTAGATTGGCTAGCGGGAGTTAGGACCGGGGAGCTGTTTTTT.

V and J are TRBV6-5 and TRBJ1-2; 7 bases match TRBD1. The CDR3 is made up of 13 amino acids. In germline, CDR1 is MNHEY, CDR2 SVGAGI. V shed 6 bases and J 6 bases; nucleotides not matched to a gene: 7. CDR3 amino acids: CASRTDRVHGYTF. Written as DNA, the CDR3 is TGTGCCAGCAGGACCGACAGGGTTCATGGCTACACCTTC.

The chain joins TRBV27 to TRBJ2-3; TRBD1 matches 10 bases. The CDR3 is made up of 16 amino acids. J gave up 3 bases and V 6 bases, and 9 bases lay outside the gene matches. Germline CDR1 MNHEY, CDR2 SMNVEV (reference sequence). CDR3 sequence (DNA): TGTGCCAGCAGCCATAGGGACAGGGGAGGGACAGATACGCAGTATTTT. The encoded protein is CASSHRDRGGTDTQYF.

The rearrangement links TRBV19 to TRBJ1-1, with TRBD1 matching over 7 bases. The V gene end was trimmed by 4 bases and the J gene end by 4 bases; junction bases not matched to a gene: 6. Germline lookup yields CDR1 LNHDA and CDR2 SQIVND (reference sequence). The CDR3 extends over 14 amino acids. The CDR3 sequence is CASSRPGQLTEAFF. The CDR3 coding sequence is TGTGCCAGTAGTAGACCGGGACAGCTCACTGAAGCTTTCTTT.

The chain joins TRBV6-5 to TRBJ2-5, with D tentatively TRBD1 (6 bases). The germline V and J ends were trimmed by 2 bases and 3 bases, with 16 bases remaining between them. The CDR3 has 16 residues. Germline V gene lookup returns CDR1 MNHEY and CDR2 SVGAGI. CDR3 region: CASSYSPGAGEETQYF. The DNA of the CDR3 is TGTGCCAGCAGTTACAGCCCAGGGGCTGGGGAAGAGACCCAGTACTTC.

The rearrangement links TRBV7-8 to TRBJ2-1, with 13 nucleotides matching TRBD2. The CDR3 loop spans 14 amino acids. CDR1 and CDR2 (germline): SGHVS, FQNEAQ. V lost 6 bases to trimming and J lost 9 bases; unmatched junction nucleotides: 5. In nucleotides, the CDR3 is TGTGCCAGCAGGACTAGCGGGGGGCGGGGTGAGCAGTTCTTC. Residues: CASRTSGGRGEQFF.